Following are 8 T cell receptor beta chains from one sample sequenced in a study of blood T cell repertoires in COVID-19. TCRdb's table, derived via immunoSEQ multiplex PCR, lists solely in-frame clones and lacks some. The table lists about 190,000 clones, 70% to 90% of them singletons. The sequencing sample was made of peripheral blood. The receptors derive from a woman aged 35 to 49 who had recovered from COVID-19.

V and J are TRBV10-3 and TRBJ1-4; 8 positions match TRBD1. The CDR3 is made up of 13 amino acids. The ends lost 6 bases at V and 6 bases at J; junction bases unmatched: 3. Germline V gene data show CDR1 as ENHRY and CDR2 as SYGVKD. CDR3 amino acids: CAISTGGDEKLFF. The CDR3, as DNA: TGTGCCATCAGCACAGGGGGAGATGAAAAACTGTTTTTT.

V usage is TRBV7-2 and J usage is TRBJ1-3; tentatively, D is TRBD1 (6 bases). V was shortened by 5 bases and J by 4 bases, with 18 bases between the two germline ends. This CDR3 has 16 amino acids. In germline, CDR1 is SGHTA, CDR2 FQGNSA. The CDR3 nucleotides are TGTGCCAGCAGCGGTAGGGTGTGGGACATAGGAAACACCATATATTTT. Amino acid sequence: CASSGRVWDIGNTIYF.

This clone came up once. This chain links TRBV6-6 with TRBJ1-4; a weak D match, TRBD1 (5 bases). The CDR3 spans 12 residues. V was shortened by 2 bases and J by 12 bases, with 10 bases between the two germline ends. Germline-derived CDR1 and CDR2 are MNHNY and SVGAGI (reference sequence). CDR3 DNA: TGTGCCAGCAGTTACGGTCGGGGGGAACTGTTTTTT. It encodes CASSYGRGELFF.

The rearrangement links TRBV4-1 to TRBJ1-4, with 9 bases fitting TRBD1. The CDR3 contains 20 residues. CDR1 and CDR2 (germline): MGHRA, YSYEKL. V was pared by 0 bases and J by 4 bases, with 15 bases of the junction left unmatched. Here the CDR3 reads CASSQDPSPRTGADNEKLFF. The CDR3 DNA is TGCGCCAGCAGCCAAGACCCTAGCCCCCGGACAGGGGCCGATAATGAAAAACTGTTTTTT.

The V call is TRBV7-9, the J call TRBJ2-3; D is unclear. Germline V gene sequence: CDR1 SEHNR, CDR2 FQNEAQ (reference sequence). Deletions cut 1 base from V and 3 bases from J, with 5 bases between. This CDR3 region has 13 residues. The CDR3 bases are TGTGCCAGCAGCTTAGGAGAAACAGATACGCAGTATTTT. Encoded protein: CASSLGETDTQYF.

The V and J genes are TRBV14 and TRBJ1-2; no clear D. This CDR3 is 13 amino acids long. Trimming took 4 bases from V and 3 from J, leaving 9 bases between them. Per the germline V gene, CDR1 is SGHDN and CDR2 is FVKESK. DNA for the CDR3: TGTGCCAGCAGCCCTGGAGAGGACTATGGCTACACCTTC. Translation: CASSPGEDYGYTF. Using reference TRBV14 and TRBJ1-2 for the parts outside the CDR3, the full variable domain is EAGVTQFPSHSVIEKGQTVTLRCDPISGHDNLYWYRRVMGKEIKFLLHFVKESKQDESGMPNNRFLAERTGGTYSTLKVQPAELEDSGVYFCASSPGEDYGYTFGSGTRLTVV.

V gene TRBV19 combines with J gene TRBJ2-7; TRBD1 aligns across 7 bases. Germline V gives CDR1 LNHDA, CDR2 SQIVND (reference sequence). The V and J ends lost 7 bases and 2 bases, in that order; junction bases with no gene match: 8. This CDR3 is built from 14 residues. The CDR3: CASKTGTAAYEQYF. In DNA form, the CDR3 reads TGTGCCAGTAAAACCGGGACAGCCGCCTACGAGCAGTACTTC.

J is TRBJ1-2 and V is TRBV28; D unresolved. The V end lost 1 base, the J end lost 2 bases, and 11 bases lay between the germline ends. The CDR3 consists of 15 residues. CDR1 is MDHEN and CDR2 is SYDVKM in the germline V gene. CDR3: CASSLFPDINYGYTF. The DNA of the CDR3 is TGTGCCAGCAGTTTATTTCCAGATATAAACTATGGCTACACCTTC.